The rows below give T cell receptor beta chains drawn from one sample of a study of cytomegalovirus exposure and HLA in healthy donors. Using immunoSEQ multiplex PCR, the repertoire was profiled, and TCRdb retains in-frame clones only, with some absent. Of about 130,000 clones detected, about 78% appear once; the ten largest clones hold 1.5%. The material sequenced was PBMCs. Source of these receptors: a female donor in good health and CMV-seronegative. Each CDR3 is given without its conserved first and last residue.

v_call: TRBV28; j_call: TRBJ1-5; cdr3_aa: ASSPLMRNQPQH
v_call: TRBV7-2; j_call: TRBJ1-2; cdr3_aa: ASSLRGTDNYGYT
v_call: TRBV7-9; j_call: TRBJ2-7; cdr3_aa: ASSLASYSYEQY
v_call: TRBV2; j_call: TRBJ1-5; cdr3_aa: ASSEYWASNQPQH
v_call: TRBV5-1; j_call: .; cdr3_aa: ASRPGYRDRAHEQY
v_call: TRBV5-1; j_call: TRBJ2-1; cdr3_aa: ASSLGASGIYEQF
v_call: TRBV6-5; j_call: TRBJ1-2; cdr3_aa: ASSDRDLGYT
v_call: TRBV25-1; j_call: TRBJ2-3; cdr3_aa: ASSKGSDTQY
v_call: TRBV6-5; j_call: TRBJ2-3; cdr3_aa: ASSYSPSGSTDTQY
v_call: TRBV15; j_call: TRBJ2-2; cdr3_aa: ATSIGTGNTGELF
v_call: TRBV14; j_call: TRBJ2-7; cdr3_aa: ASSQGQPSAYEQY
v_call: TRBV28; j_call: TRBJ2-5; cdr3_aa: ASSLESQETQY
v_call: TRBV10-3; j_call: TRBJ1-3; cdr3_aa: AMWTGNGNTIY
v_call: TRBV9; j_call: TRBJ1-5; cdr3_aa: ASSVEEGQPQH
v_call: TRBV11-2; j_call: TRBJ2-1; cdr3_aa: ASSPLSRGEQF
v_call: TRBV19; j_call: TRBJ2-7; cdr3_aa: ASSIRTGLYEQY
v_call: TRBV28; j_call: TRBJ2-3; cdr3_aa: ASSSRGTDTQY
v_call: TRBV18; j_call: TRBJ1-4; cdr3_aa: ASSGDRGPEKLF
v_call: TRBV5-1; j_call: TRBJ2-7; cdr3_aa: ASCGQDDYEQY
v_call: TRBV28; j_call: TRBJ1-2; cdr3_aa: ASSLNRDNYGYT
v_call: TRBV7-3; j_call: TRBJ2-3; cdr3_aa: ASSSGLAGGPPADTQY
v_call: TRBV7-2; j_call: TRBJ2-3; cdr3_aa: ASSLAGFSGDTQY
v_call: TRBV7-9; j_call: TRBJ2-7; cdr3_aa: ASSYGTDYEQY
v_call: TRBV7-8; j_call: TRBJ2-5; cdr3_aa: ASSLAAYRGRGETQY
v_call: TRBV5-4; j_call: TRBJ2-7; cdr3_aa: ASSLGAGGSGDEQY
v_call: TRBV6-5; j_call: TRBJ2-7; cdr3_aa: ASSYGTGGPYEQY
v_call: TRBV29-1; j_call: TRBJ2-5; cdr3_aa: SVVDHGGRAQETQY
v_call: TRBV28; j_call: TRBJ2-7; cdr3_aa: ASSPLAVYEQY
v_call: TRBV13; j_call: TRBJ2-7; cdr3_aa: ASSFGGTGSYEQY
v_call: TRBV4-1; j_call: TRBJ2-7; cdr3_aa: ASSLQQGTYEQY
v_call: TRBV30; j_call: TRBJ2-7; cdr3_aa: AWVEREGFYEQY
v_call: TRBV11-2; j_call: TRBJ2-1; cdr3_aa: ASSLGTSIIHNEQF
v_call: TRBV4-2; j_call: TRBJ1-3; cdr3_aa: ASSQREGEGNTIY
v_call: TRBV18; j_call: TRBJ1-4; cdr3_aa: ASSPRGGTDEKLF
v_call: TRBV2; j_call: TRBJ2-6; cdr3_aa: ASSGEGANVLT
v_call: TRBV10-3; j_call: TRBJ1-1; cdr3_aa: AISEIGQGGTEAF
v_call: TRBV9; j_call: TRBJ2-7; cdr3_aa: ASSGLGTPPYEQY
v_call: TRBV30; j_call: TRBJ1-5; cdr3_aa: AGTAGFGQPQH
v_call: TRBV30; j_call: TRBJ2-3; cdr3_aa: AGGAGGNTDTQY
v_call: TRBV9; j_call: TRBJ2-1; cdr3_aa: ASSSTGTSVYNEQF
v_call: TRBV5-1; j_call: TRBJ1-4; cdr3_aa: ASSLETATNEKLF
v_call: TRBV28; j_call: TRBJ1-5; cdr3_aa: ASSPPYDRASHQPQH
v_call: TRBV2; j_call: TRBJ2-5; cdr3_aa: ASLKGAQETQY
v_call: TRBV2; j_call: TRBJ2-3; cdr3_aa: ASILGQVTTDTQY
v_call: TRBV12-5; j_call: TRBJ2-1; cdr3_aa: ASGLGGTSGIYNEQF
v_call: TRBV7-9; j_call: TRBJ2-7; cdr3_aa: ASSFPSGYEQY
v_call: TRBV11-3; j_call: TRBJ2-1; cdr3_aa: ASSQHGRNEQF
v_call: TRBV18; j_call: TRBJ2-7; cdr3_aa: ASSPGLAGIYEQY
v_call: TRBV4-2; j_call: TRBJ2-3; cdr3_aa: ASSQDRTSGVLSTDTQY
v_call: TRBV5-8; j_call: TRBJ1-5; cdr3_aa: ASRGGPSNQPQH
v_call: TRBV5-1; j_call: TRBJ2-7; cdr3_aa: ASSPGLAGPDEQY
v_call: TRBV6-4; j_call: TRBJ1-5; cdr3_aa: ASRFRGNQPQH
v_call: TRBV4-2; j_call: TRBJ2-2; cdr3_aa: ASSQEGGQVTGELF
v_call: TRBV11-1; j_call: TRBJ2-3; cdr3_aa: ASSSEADTQY
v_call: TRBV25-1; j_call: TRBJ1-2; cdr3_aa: ASSVAGGSGYT
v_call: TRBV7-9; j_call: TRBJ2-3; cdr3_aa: ASSLGTGMADTQY
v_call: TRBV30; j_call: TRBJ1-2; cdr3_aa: AWTPGHANYGYT
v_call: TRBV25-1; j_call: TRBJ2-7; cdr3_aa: ASSRLAAYEQY
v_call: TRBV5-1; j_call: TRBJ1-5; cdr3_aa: ASSLTGDDQPQH
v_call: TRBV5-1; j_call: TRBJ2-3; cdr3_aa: ASSLELAGGGDTQY